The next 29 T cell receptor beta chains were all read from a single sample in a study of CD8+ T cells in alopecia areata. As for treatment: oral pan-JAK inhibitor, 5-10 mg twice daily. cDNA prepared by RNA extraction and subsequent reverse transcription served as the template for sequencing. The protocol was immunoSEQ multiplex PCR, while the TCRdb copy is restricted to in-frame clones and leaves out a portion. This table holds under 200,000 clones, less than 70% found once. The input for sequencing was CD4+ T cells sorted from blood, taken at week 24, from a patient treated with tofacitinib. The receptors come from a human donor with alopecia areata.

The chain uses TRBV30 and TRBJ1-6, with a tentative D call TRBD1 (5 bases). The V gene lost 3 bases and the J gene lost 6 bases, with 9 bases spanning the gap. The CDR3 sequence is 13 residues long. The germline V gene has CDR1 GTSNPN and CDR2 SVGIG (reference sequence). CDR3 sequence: CAWRGRFNSPLHF. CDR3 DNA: TGTGCCTGGAGGGGGCGGTTTAATTCACCCCTCCACTTT.

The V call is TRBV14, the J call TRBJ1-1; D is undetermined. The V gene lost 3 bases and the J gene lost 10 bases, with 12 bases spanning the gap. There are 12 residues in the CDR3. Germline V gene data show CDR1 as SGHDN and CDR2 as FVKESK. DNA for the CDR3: TGTGCCAGCAGCCAGGAGTTCAGTTTAGCTTTCTTT. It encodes CASSQEFSLAFF.

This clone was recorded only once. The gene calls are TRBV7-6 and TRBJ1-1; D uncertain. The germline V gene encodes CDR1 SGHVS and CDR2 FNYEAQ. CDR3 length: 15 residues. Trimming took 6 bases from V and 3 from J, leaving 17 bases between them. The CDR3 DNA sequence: TGTGCCAGCAGGATAACCCCGGGCTCGGACACTGAAGCTTTCTTT. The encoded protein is CASRITPGSDTEAFF. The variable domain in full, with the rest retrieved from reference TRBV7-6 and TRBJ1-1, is GAGVSQSPRYKVTKRGQDVALRCDPISGHVSLYWYRQALGQGPEFLTYFNYEAQQDKSGLPNDRFSAERPEGSISTLTIQRTEQRDSAMYRCASRITPGSDTEAFFGQGTRLTVV.

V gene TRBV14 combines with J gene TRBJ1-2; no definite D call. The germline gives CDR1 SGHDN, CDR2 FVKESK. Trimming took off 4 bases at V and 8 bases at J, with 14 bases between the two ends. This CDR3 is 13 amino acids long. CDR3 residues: CASSPDPRRGYTF. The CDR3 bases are TGTGCCAGCAGCCCTGACCCAAGGAGGGGCTACACCTTC.

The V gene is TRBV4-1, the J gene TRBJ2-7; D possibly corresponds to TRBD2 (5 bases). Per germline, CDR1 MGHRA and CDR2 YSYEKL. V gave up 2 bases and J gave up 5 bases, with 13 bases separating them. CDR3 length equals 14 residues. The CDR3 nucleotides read TGCGCCAGCAGCCAATCACCCCGGGAACACGAGCAGTACTTC. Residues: CASSQSPREHEQYF.

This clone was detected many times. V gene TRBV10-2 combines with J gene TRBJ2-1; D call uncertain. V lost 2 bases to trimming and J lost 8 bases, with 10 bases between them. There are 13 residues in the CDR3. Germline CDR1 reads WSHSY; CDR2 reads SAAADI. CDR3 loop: CASSERRQDEQFF. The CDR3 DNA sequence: TGCGCCAGCAGTGAGAGGCGGCAGGATGAGCAGTTCTTC.

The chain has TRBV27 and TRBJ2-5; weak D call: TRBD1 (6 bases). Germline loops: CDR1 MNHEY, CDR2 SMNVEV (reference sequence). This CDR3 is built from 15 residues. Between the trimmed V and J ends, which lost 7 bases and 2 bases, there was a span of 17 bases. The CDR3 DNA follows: TGTGCCAGCAAGGGGGTTAAGACAGGTCAAGAGACCCAGTACTTC. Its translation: CASKGVKTGQETQYF.

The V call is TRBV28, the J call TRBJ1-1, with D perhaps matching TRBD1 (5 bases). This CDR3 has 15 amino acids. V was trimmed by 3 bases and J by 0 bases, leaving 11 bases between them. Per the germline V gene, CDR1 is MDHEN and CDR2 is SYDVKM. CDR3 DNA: TGTGCCAGCAGTTTGGGGCAGGCAATGAACACTGAAGCTTTCTTT. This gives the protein CASSLGQAMNTEAFF.

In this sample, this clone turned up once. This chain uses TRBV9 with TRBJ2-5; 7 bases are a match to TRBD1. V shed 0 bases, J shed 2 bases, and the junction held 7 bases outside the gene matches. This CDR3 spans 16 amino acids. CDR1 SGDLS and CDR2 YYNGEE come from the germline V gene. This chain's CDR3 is CASSVAPTGRQETQYF. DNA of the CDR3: TGTGCCAGCAGCGTAGCTCCGACAGGGAGACAAGAGACCCAGTACTTC. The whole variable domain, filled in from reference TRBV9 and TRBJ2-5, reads DSGVTQTPKHLITATGQRVTLRCSPRSGDLSVYWYQQSLDQGLQFLIQYYNGEERAKGNILERFSAQQFPDLHSELNLSSLELGDSALYFCASSVAPTGRQETQYFGPGTRLLVL.

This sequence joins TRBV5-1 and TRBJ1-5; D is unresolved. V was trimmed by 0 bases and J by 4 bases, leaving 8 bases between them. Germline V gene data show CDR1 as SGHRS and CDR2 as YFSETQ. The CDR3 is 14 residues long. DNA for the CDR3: TGCGCCAGCAGCTTGGGTCCTCCGAATCAGCCCCAGCATTTT. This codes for CASSLGPPNQPQHF.

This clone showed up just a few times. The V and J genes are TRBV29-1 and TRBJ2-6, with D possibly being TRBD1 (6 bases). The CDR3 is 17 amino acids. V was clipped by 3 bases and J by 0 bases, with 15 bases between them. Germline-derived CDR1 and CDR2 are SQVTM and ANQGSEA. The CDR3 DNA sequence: TGCAGCGTTGAGCATAGACAGGAGAACTCTGGGGCCAACGTCCTGACTTTC. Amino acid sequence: CSVEHRQENSGANVLTF.

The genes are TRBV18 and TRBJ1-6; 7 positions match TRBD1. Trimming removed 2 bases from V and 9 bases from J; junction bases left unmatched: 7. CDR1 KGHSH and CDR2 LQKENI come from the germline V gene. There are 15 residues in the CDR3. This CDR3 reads CASSPSRQGSSPLHF. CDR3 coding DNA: TGTGCCAGCTCACCATCGAGACAGGGAAGTTCACCCCTCCACTTT.

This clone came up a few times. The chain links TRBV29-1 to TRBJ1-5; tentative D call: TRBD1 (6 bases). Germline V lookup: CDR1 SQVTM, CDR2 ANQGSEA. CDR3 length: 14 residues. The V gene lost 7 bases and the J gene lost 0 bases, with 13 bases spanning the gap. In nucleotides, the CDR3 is TGCAGCGCCACAACAGGGACTAGCAATCAGCCCCAGCATTTT. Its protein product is CSATTGTSNQPQHF. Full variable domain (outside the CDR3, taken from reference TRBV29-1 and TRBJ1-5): SAVISQKPSRDICQRGTSLTIQCQVDSQVTMMFWYRQQPGQSLTLIATANQGSEATYESGFVIDKFPISRPNLTFSTLTVSNMSPEDSSIYLCSATTGTSNQPQHFGDGTRLSIL.

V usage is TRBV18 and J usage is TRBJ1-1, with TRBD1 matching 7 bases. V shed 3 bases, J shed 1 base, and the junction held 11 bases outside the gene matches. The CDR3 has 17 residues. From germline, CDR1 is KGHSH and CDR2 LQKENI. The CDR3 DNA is TGTGCCAGCTCACCGGCCTCAGGGGGGTCGGGGAACACTGAAGCTTTCTTT. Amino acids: CASSPASGGSGNTEAFF. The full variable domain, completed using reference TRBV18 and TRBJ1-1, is NAGVMQNPRHLVRRRGQEARLRCSPMKGHSHVYWYRQLPEEGLKFMVYLQKENIIDESGMPKERFSAEFPKEGPSILRIQQVVRGDSAAYFCASSPASGGSGNTEAFFGQGTRLTVV.

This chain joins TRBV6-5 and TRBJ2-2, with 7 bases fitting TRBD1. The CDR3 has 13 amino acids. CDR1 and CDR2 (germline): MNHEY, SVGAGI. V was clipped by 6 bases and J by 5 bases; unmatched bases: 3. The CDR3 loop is CASRDRRTGELFF. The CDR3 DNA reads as TGTGCCAGCAGGGACAGGCGTACCGGGGAGCTGTTTTTT.

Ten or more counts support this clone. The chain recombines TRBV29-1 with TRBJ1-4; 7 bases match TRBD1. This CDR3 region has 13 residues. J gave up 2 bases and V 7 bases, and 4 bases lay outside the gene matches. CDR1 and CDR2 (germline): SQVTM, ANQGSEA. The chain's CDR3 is CSATGVTNEKLFF. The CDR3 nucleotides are TGCAGCGCTACAGGGGTCACTAATGAAAAACTGTTTTTT.

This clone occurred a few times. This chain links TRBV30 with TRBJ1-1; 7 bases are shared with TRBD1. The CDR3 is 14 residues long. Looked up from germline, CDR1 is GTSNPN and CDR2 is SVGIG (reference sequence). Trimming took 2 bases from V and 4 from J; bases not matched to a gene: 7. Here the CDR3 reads CAWSSLTGSTEAFF. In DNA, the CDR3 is TGTGCCTGGAGTTCTTTGACAGGGAGCACTGAAGCTTTCTTT.

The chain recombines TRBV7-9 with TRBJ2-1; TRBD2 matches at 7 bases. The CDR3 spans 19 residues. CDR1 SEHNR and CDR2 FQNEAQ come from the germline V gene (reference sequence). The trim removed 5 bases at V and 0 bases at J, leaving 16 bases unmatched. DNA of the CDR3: TGTGCCAGCAGCCCATGGGGGAGGGCGCGCAGTTCCTCCTACAATGAGCAGTTCTTC. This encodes CASSPWGRARSSSYNEQFF.

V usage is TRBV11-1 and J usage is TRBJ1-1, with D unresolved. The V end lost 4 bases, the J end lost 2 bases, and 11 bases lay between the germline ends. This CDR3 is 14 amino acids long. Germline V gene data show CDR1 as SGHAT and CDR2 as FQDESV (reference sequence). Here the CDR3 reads CASSSRWINTEAFF. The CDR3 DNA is TGTGCCAGCAGCTCACGATGGATCAACACTGAAGCTTTCTTT.

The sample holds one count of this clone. The CDR3 loop is CASSEGNSASLLYGYTF. Here the CDR3 DNA reads TGTGCCAGCAGTGAAGGGAACAGCGCCTCGTTGCTCTATGGCTACACCTTC. The chain employs TRBV6-1 and TRBJ1-2; D not certain. V was pared by 1 base and J by 4 bases, with 19 bases between. Germline V gene data show CDR1 as MNHNS and CDR2 as SASEGT. This CDR3 has 17 residues.

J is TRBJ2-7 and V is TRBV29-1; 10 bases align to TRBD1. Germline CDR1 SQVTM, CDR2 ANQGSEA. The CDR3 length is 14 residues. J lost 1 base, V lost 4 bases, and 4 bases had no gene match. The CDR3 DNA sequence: TGCAGCGTTGCCGGGACAGGGGTTTCCTACGAGCAGTACTTC. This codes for CSVAGTGVSYEQYF.

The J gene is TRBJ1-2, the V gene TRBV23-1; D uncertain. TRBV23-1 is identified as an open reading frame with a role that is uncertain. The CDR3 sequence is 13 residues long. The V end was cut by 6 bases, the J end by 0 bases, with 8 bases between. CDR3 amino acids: CASREYPNYGYTF. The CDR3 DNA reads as TGCGCCAGCAGGGAATATCCTAACTATGGCTACACCTTC.

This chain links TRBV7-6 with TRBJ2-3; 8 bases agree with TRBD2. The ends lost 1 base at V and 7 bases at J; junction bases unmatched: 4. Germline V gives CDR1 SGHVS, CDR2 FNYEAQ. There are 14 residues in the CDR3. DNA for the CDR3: TGTGCCAGCAGCTTAGACGGGGGGGCGAATACGCAGTATTTT. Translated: CASSLDGGANTQYF.

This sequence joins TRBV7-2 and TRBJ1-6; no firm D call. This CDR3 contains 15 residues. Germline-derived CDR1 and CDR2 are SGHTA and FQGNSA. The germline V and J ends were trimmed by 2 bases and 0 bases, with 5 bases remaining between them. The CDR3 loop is CASSLQSSYNSPLHF. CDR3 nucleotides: TGTGCCAGCAGCTTACAGAGCTCCTATAATTCACCCCTCCACTTT.

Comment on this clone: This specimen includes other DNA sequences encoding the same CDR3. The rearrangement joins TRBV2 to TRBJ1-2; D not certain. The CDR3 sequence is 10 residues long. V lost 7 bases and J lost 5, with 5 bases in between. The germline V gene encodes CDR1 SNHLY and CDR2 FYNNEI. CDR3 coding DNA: TGTGCCAGCAAGGATTATGGCTACACCTTC. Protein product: CASKDYGYTF.

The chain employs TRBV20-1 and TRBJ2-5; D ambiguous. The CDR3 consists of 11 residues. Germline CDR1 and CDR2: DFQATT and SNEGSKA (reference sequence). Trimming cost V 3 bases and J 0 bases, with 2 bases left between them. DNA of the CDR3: TGCAGTGCTAGCGACCAAGAGACCCAGTACTTC. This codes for CSASDQETQYF.

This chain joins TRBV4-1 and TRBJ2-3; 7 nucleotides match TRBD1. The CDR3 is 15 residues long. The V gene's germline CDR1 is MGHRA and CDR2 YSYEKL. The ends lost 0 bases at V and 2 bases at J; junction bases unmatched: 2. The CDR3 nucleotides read TGCGCCAGCAGCCAAGATGACAGGGCCACAGATACGCAGTATTTT. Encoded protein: CASSQDDRATDTQYF.

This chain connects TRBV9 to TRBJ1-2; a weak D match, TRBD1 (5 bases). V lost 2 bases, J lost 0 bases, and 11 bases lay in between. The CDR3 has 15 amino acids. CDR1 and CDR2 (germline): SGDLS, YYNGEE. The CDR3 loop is CASSVDIATNYGYTF. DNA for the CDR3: TGTGCCAGCAGCGTGGACATAGCTACTAACTATGGCTACACCTTC.

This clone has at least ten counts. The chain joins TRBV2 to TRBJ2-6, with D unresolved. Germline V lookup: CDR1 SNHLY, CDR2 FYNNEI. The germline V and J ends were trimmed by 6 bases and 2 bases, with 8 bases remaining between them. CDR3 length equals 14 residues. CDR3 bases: TGTGCCAGCAGACAGAACCCTGGGGCCAACGTCCTGACTTTC. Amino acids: CASRQNPGANVLTF.